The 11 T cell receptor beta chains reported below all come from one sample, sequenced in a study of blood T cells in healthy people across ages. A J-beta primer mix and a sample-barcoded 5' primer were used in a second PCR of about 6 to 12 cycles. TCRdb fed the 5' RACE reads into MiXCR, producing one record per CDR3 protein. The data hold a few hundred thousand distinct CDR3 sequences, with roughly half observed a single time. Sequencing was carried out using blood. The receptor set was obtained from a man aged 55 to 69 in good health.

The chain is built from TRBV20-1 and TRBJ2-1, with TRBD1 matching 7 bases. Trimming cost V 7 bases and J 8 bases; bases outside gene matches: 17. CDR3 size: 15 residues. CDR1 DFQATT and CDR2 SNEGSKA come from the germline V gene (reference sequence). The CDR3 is CSGNSLRGRPYEQFF. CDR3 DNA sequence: TGCAGTGGTAATTCTTTGAGGGGGCGACCCTATGAGCAGTTCTTC.

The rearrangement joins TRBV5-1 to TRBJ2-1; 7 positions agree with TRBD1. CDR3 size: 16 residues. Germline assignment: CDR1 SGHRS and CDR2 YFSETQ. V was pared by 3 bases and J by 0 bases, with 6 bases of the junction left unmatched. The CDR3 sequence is CASSSAGGSSYNEQFF. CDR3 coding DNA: TGCGCCAGCAGCTCCGCAGGGGGTAGCTCCTACAATGAGCAGTTCTTC.

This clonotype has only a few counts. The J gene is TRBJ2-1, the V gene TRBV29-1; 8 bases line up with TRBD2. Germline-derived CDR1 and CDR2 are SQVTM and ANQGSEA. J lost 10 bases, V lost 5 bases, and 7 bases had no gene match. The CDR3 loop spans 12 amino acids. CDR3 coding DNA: TGCAGCGTTCCCCGGACTAGCTGGGAGCAGTTCTTC. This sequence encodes CSVPRTSWEQFF.

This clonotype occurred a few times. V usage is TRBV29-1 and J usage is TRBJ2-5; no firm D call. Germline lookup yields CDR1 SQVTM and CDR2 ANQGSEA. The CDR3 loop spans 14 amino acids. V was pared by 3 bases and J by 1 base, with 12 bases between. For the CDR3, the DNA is TGCAGCGTTGACACGACAACCTCCCAAGAGACCCAGTACTTC. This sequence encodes CSVDTTTSQETQYF.

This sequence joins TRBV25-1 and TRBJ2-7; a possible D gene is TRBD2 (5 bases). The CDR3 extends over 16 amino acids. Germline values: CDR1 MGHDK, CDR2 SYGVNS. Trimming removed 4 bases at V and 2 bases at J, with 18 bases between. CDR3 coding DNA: TGTGCCAGCAGTGCAACTCTGATAGGCGGGCCCTACGAGCAGTACTTC. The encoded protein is CASSATLIGGPYEQYF.

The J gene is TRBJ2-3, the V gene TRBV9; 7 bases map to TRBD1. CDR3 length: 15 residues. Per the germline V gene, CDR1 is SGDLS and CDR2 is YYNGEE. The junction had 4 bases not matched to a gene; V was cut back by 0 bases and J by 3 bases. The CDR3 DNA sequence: TGTGCCAGCAGCGTAGGACAGGGTTGGACAGATACGCAGTATTTT. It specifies CASSVGQGWTDTQYF.

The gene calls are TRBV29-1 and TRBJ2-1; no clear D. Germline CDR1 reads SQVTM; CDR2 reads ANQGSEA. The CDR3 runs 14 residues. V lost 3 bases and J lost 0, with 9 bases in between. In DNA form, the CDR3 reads TGCAGCGTTGAGGGTGGTAGCTCCTACAATGAGCAGTTCTTC. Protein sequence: CSVEGGSSYNEQFF.

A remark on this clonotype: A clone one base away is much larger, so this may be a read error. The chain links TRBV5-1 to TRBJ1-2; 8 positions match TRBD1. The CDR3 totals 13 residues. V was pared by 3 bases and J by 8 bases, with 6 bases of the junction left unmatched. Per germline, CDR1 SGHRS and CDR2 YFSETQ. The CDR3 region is CASSSRQGNGYTF. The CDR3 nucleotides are TGCGCCAGCAGCTCGAGACAGGGGAACGGCTACACCTTC.

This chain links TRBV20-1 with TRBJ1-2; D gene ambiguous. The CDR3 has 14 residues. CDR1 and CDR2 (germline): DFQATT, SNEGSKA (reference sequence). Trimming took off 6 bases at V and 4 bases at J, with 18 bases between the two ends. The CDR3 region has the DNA TGCAGTGCCGCCCAGGCCCCGAGGCCCTATGGCTACACCTTC. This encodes CSAAQAPRPYGYTF.

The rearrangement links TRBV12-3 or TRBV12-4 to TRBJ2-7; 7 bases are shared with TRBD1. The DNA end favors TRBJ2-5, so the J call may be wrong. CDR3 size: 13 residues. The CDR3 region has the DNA TGTGCCAGCAGTCTCGACAGGGTGGGGACCCAGTACTTC. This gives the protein CASSLDRVGTQYF.

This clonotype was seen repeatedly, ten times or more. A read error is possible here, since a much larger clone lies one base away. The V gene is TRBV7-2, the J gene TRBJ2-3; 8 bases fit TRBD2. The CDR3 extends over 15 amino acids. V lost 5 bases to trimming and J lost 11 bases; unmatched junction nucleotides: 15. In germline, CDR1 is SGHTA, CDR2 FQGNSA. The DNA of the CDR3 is TGTGCCAGCAGCCTCGGGGGCGGGGGGCACCAGGGGCAGTATTTT. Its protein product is CASSLGGGGHQGQYF.